The clone carrying this T cell receptor beta chain was observed once. This sample is drawn from a study of PD-L1 blockade in urothelial cancer. The wider study: Between 0 and 3 chemotherapy regimens preceded treatment for each patient. The median T cell count in blood samples was more than 110,000.

Regarding time point: peripheral blood 6 weeks after treatment start. Locally advanced or metastatic urothelial carcinoma affected all patients. Per patient, between 1 and 8 samples were collected at pretreatment and on-treatment time points. V was cut by 6 bases and J by 5 bases, with 15 bases left in between. The CDR3 has 14 amino acids. Germline CDR1 is MDHEN and CDR2 is SYDVKM. Produced via immunoSEQ multiplex PCR; TCRdb's table is partial and in-frame only. The data show 120,000 or so clones, more than 75% seen once. The chain couples TRBV28 to TRBJ2-3; a weak D match, TRBD2 (5 bases). The sequence was collected from a man over 45 with urothelial cancer. This material consisted of PBMCs, taken around atezolizumab (anti-PD-L1) treatment. CDR3 coding DNA: TGTGCCAGCAGGGAGCGGCCCCGGAGAGATACGCAGTATTTT. Encoded protein: CASRERPRRDTQYF.